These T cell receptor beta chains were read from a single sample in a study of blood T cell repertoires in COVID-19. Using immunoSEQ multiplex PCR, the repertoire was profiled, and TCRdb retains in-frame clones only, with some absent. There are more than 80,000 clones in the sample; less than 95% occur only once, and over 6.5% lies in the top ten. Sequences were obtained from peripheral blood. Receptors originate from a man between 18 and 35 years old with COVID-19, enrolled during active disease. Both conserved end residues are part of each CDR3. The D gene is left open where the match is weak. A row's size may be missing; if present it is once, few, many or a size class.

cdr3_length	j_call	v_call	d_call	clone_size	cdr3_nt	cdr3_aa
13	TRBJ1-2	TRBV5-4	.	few	TGTGCCAGCAGCTCGATACGGAACTATGGCTACACCTTC	CASSSIRNYGYTF
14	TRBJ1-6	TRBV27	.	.	TGTGCCACCCAACGAGGAGCCTATAATTCACCCCTCCACTTT	CATQRGAYNSPLHF
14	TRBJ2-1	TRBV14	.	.	TGTGCCAGCAGCCAAGAAGCCAGGGCCAATGAGCAGTTCTTC	CASSQEARANEQFF
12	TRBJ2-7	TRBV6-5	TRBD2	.	TGTGGGAAGCGGGAGTGCTCCTACGAGCAGTACTTC	CGKRECSYEQYF
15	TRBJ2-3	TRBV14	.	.	TGTGCCAGCAGCCAAAGGTGGGAGTCAACAGATACGCAGTATTTT	CASSQRWESTDTQYF
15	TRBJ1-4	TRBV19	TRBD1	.	TGTGCCAGTAGTCCCTGGACAGGGTCCAATGAAAAACTGTTTTTT	CASSPWTGSNEKLFF
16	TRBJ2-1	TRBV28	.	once	TGTGCCAGCAGTTTAATTGTAGCCTACGAGTACAATGAGCAGTTCTTC	CASSLIVAYEYNEQFF
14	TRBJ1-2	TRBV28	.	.	TGTGCCAGCAGTTTATTCCGGCAAAGCGCCGGCTACACCTTC	CASSLFRQSAGYTF
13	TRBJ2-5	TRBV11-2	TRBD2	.	TGTGCCAGCAGCTTGGCGGGAGCAGAGACCCAGTACTTC	CASSLAGAETQYF
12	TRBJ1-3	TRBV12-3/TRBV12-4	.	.	TGTGCCAGCAGCTTTCGGTCGGGCACCATATATTTT	CASSFRSGTIYF
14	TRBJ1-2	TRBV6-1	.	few	TGTGCCAGCAGTGATAGGGGTCAGTCGGGTGGCTACACCTTC	CASSDRGQSGGYTF
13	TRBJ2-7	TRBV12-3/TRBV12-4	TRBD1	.	TGTGCCAGCAGTCTACGACAGGGGAGCGAGCAGTACTTC	CASSLRQGSEQYF
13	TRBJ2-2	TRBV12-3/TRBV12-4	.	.	TGTGCCAGCAGTTTTCAGTACACCGGGGAGCTGTTTTTT	CASSFQYTGELFF
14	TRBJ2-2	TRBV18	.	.	TGTGCCAGCTCACCAGGGGGCGACACCGGGGAGCTGTTTTTT	CASSPGGDTGELFF
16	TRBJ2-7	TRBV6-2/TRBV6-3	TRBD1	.	TGTGCCAGCAGTTTCCACACAGGGGATCCTTCCTACGAGCAGTACTTC	CASSFHTGDPSYEQYF
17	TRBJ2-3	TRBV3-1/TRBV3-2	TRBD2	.	TGTGCCAGCAGCCAAGGCCTAGCGGGAGTTATTAGGAATACGCAGTATTTT	CASSQGLAGVIRNTQYF
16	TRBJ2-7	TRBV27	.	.	TGTGCCAGCAGTTTAGATCGGCGGGACCCAACCTACGAGCAGTACTTC	CASSLDRRDPTYEQYF
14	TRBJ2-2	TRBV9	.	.	TGTGCCAGCAGTCTGGGCCGTAACACCGGGGAGCTGTTTTTT	CASSLGRNTGELFF
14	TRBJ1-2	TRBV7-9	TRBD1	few	TGTGCCAGCAGCCCGGACAGGCTTAATTGGGGCTACACCTTC	CASSPDRLNWGYTF
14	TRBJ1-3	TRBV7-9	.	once	TGTGCCAGCCTCCCCACGGTGCGGGGAAACACCATATATTTT	CASLPTVRGNTIYF
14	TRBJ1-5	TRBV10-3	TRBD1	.	TGTGCCATCAGTCGACAGGGGGCGAGGCAGCCCCAGCATTTT	CAISRQGARQPQHF
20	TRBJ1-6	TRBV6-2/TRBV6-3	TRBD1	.	TGTGCCAGCAGTTACAGCTTAATACCGGGACAGGGGATCTATAATTCACCCCTCCACTTT	CASSYSLIPGQGIYNSPLHF
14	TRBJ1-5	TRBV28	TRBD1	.	TGTGCCAGCAGTTCAGACAGGGTGAATCAGCCCCAGCATTTT	CASSSDRVNQPQHF
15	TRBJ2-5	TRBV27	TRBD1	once	TGTGCCAGCAGAAATCCGACAGGGGCGATGGAGACCCAGTACTTC	CASRNPTGAMETQYF
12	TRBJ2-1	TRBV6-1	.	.	TGTGCCAGCAGTGAAGACCGAACGGTGAGTTTCTTC	CASSEDRTVSFF
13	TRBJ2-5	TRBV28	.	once	TGTGCCAGCAGTTTTCGTGGAGGAGAGACCCAGTACTTC	CASSFRGGETQYF
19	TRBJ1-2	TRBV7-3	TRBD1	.	TGTGCCAGCAGCCAAGAACCCGACAGGGTTCCATCTTCTAACTATGGCTACACCTTC	CASSQEPDRVPSSNYGYTF
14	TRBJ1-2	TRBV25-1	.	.	TGTGCCAGCAGTGAATATGGCAGGGGCTCTGGCTACACCTTC	CASSEYGRGSGYTF
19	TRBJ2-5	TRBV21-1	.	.	TGTGCCAGCAGCAAAGACTCACTAGCGGGAGGACAATTACAAGAGACCCAGTACTTC	CASSKDSLAGGQLQETQYF
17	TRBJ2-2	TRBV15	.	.	TGTGCCACCAGCAGAAGCCTTGGACTGTTGAACACCGGGGAGCTGTTTTTT	CATSRSLGLLNTGELFF
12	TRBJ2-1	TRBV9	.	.	TGTGCCAGCAGCGTAGAACCGGATGAGCAGTTCTTC	CASSVEPDEQFF
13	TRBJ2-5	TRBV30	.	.	TGTGCCTGGAGGCAGGGATCTTGGGAGACCCAGTACTTC	CAWRQGSWETQYF
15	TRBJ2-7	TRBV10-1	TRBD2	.	TGCGCCAGCAGTGTGGGGAAGCGGGAGGTCGACGAGCAGTACTTC	CASSVGKREVDEQYF
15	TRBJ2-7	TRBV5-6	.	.	TGTGCCAGCAGCTTGATTACAGGGAGCCCCTACGAGCAGTACTTC	CASSLITGSPYEQYF
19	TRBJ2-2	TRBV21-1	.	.	TGTGCCAGCAGCAAATGTCTTAAAAATCAGGACAGGGAGCCCGGGGAGCTGTTTTTT	CASSKCLKNQDREPGELFF
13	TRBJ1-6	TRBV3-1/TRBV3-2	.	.	TGTGCCAGCAGCCAGCCTGCGAATTCACCCCTCCACTTT	CASSQPANSPLHF
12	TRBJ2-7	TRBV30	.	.	TGTGCCCGTAAGGTACAGGTATTAAGTAAGTACTTC	CARKVQVLSKYF